This passage covers 31 T cell receptor beta chains from one sample sequenced in a study of cytomegalovirus exposure and HLA in healthy donors. Amplification used 60 Vbeta primers and 13 Jbeta primers. Profiling relied on immunoSEQ multiplex PCR, and the TCRdb table lists in-frame clones only, not all of them. This table has some 150,000 clones, about 71% appearing once. The material sequenced was PBMCs. These receptors were collected from an older woman in good health and CMV-seropositive.

The CDR3 protein is CASSLAGGSNYGYTF. Here the CDR3 DNA reads TGCGCCAGCAGCTTGGCCGGGGGGTCAAACTATGGCTACACCTTC. The rearrangement joins TRBV5-1 to TRBJ1-2; tentatively, D is TRBD1 (5 bases). This CDR3 is 15 amino acids long. The ends were cut back, 0 bases at V and 2 bases at J, with 11 bases in the middle. CDR1 and CDR2 from the germline V gene are SGHRS and YFSETQ.

The chain combines TRBV6-5 with TRBJ1-2, with D perhaps matching TRBD1 (5 bases). The CDR3 extends over 15 amino acids. Germline-derived CDR1 and CDR2 are MNHEY and SVGAGI. The V end lost 7 bases, the J end lost 2 bases, and 17 bases lay between the germline ends. DNA for the CDR3: TGTGCCAGCACCTCGTTAGGACAAGGAAACTATGGCTACACCTTC. Translated, it gives CASTSLGQGNYGYTF.

The V gene is TRBV19, the J gene TRBJ1-5; 7 positions agree with TRBD1. This CDR3 spans 14 amino acids. V shed 2 bases, J shed 7 bases, and the junction held 5 bases outside the gene matches. Germline CDR1 and CDR2: LNHDA and SQIVND (reference sequence). CDR3 amino acids: CASSIRDREQPQHF. For the CDR3, the DNA is TGTGCCAGTAGTATAAGAGACAGGGAACAGCCCCAGCATTTT. The variable domain in full, completed from reference TRBV19 and TRBJ1-5, reads DGGITQSPKYLFRKEGQNVTLSCEQNLNHDAMYWYRQDPGQGLRLIYYSQIVNDFQKGDIAEGYSVSREKKESFPLTVTSAQKNPTAFYLCASSIRDREQPQHFGDGTRLSIL.

The gene calls are TRBV5-1 and TRBJ2-1; 12 bases agree with TRBD1. CDR3 length equals 16 residues. Germline V lookup: CDR1 SGHRS, CDR2 YFSETQ. Trimming removed 1 base from V and 7 bases from J; junction bases left unmatched: 6. This CDR3 is CASSLMGQGARNEQFF. CDR3 nucleotide sequence: TGCGCCAGCAGCTTGATGGGACAGGGGGCGCGGAATGAGCAGTTCTTC.

This clone was picked up a small number of times. The rearrangement links TRBV5-6 to TRBJ1-1; 7 bases fit TRBD1. The CDR3 length is 13 residues. The V gene end was trimmed by 2 bases and the J gene end by 7 bases; junction bases not matched to a gene: 5. Germline-derived CDR1 and CDR2 are SGHDT and YYEEEE. The CDR3 here is CASSFAGGNEAFF. CDR3 coding DNA: TGTGCCAGCAGCTTTGCAGGGGGTAATGAAGCTTTCTTT. The complete variable domain, with remaining parts taken from reference TRBV5-6 and TRBJ1-1, reads DAGVTQSPTHLIKTRGQQVTLRCSPKSGHDTVSWYQQALGQGPQFIFQYYEEEERQRGNFPDRFSGHQFPNYSSELNVNALLLGDSALYLCASSFAGGNEAFFGQGTRLTVV.

The V call is TRBV28, the J call TRBJ1-2, with a weak D call TRBD1 (5 bases). The CDR3 totals 14 residues. Trimming took off 3 bases at V and 8 bases at J, with 16 bases between the two ends. The germline gives CDR1 MDHEN, CDR2 SYDVKM. CDR3 in DNA: TGTGCCAGCAGTTTTGGGGCCGGGGGAGGAGGCTACACCTTC. Protein: CASSFGAGGGGYTF.

This clone was seen more than once but under ten times. V and J are TRBV7-9 and TRBJ2-3, with D unclear. CDR1 SEHNR and CDR2 FQNEAQ come from the germline V gene (reference sequence). V lost 5 bases to trimming and J lost 1 base, with 13 bases between them. CDR3 length: 15 residues. For the CDR3, the DNA is TGTGCCAGCAGCCTTCAATGGCAGGGCACAGATACGCAGTATTTT. It is translated as CASSLQWQGTDTQYF.

The rearrangement joins TRBV6-6 to TRBJ1-2; 7 nucleotides line up with TRBD1. The ends lost 2 bases at V and 8 bases at J; junction bases unmatched: 5. The CDR3 spans 13 residues. Germline V gene data show CDR1 as MNHNY and CDR2 as SVGAGI (reference sequence). The DNA for the CDR3 is TGTGCCAGCAGTTACGGTACAGGGGAAGGCTACACCTTC. It is translated as CASSYGTGEGYTF.

V gene TRBV15 combines with J gene TRBJ2-5; 9 nucleotides line up with TRBD2. After removal of 7 bases from V and 1 base from J, the junction contained 4 bases not matched to a gene. CDR1 LNHNV and CDR2 YYDKDF come from the germline V gene (reference sequence). This CDR3 region has 14 residues. CDR3 loop: CATNTGLAQETQYF. DNA of the CDR3: TGTGCCACCAACACGGGACTAGCCCAAGAGACCCAGTACTTC.

V gene TRBV28 combines with J gene TRBJ2-3, with no clear D. This CDR3 has 13 amino acids. Trimming took 6 bases from V and 2 from J, leaving 9 bases between them. The germline V gene encodes CDR1 MDHEN and CDR2 SYDVKM. The CDR3 nucleotides read TGTGCCAGCAGGAGGATTGTCACAGATACGCAGTATTTT. This gives the protein CASRRIVTDTQYF.

The V gene is TRBV19, the J gene TRBJ2-1; perhaps TRBD2 as D (5 bases). The CDR3 covers 15 residues. Germline loops: CDR1 LNHDA, CDR2 SQIVND (reference sequence). The V end was cut by 7 bases, the J end by 0 bases, with 13 bases between. CDR3 region: CASTMDSSSYNEQFF. CDR3 sequence (DNA): TGTGCCAGTACTATGGACTCCAGCTCCTACAATGAGCAGTTCTTC.

This chain joins TRBV28 and TRBJ2-5; TRBD2 matches at 9 bases. The junction had 15 bases not matched to a gene; V was cut back by 6 bases and J by 1 base. CDR3 length: 18 residues. Per germline, CDR1 MDHEN and CDR2 SYDVKM. In DNA form, the CDR3 reads TGTGCCAGCAGGGGGCGGAGTAGCGGGAGTTGGGGCCAAGAGACCCAGTACTTC. It encodes CASRGRSSGSWGQETQYF.

The rearrangement joins TRBV6-5 to TRBJ2-5, with 9 bases lining up with TRBD1. Trimming removed 6 bases from V and 4 bases from J; junction bases left unmatched: 3. Germline values: CDR1 MNHEY, CDR2 SVGAGI. This CDR3 spans 13 amino acids. CDR3 nucleotide sequence: TGTGCCAGCAGACGGGACAGGGTAGAGACCCAGTACTTC. Protein sequence: CASRRDRVETQYF.

The V call is TRBV2, the J call TRBJ1-1, with 7 nucleotides matching TRBD1. This CDR3 spans 14 amino acids. Germline V gene sequence: CDR1 SNHLY, CDR2 FYNNEI. Losses at the gene ends were 4 bases for V and 3 bases for J; bases not matched to a gene: 5. CDR3 in amino acids: CASSVGTAYTEAFF. CDR3 sequence (DNA): TGTGCCAGCAGTGTAGGGACAGCTTACACTGAAGCTTTCTTT. Using reference TRBV2 and TRBJ1-1 for the parts outside the CDR3, the full variable domain is EPEVTQTPSHQVTQMGQEVILRCVPISNHLYFYWYRQILGQKVEFLVSFYNNEISEKSEIFDDQFSVERPDGSNFTLKIRSTKLEDSAMYFCASSVGTAYTEAFFGQGTRLTVV.

The V and J genes are TRBV19 and TRBJ1-1; no firm D call. The CDR3 has 12 residues. Deletions cut 6 bases from V and 2 bases from J, with 7 bases between. Germline CDR1 and CDR2: LNHDA and SQIVND (reference sequence). In DNA form, the CDR3 reads TGTGCCAGTAGGGCTTACAACACTGAAGCTTTCTTT. Translation gives CASRAYNTEAFF.

This clone was seen just once. The chain employs TRBV2 and TRBJ1-1, with a weak D call TRBD1 (5 bases). This CDR3 region has 16 residues. V lost 0 bases and J 0 bases, leaving 11 bases between the germline ends. From germline, CDR1 is SNHLY and CDR2 FYNNEI. The CDR3 is CASSEALPGMNTEAFF. CDR3 coding DNA: TGTGCCAGCAGTGAAGCGCTTCCAGGGATGAACACTGAAGCTTTCTTT.

The rearrangement uses TRBV30 and TRBJ1-3, with 9 positions matching TRBD1. The CDR3 is 16 residues long. Germline V gene sequence: CDR1 GTSNPN, CDR2 SVGIG (reference sequence). The ends lost 2 bases at V and 3 bases at J; junction bases unmatched: 8. The CDR3 DNA is TGTGCCTGGAGTAGGGACAGGGTGAGAGGTGGAAACACCATATATTTT. Translating gives CAWSRDRVRGGNTIYF.

The chain uses TRBV5-1 and TRBJ1-1; 12 nucleotides match TRBD1. Per the germline V gene, CDR1 is SGHRS and CDR2 is YFSETQ. This CDR3 comprises 13 residues. The ends lost 4 bases at V and 11 bases at J; junction bases unmatched: 6. DNA of the CDR3: TGCGCCAGCAGCCAACCGGGACAGGGGGCGGCTTTCTTT. Amino acid sequence: CASSQPGQGAAFF.

V is TRBV9 and J is TRBJ2-1; weak D call: TRBD1 (5 bases). The length of the CDR3 is 15 residues. The germline CDR1 and CDR2 sequences are SGDLS and YYNGEE. Deletions cut 4 bases from V and 8 bases from J, with 19 bases between. CDR3 in DNA: TGTGCCAGCAGCAGGGCCTCGACAGACCATGATGAGCAGTTCTTC. Protein sequence: CASSRASTDHDEQFF.

This clone was observed once. The rearrangement links TRBV27 to TRBJ2-1; D is uncertain. CDR1 and CDR2 (germline): MNHEY, SMNVEV (reference sequence). This CDR3 is 14 amino acids long. V lost 2 bases and J 7 bases, leaving 12 bases between the germline ends. The CDR3 bases are TGTGCCAGCAGTTTAGGCGGTCCTCGGAATGAGCAGTTCTTC. Amino acid sequence: CASSLGGPRNEQFF.

This rearrangement joins TRBV2 to TRBJ1-1; D remains unclear. CDR1 and CDR2 from the germline V gene are SNHLY and FYNNEI. The CDR3 is 13 amino acids. V shed 3 bases and J shed 4 bases, with 9 bases lying between them. DNA of the CDR3: TGTGCCAGCAGTGATGAGGGTGGCACTGAAGCTTTCTTT. It codes for CASSDEGGTEAFF. The variable domain in full, with the rest retrieved from reference TRBV2 and TRBJ1-1, is EPEVTQTPSHQVTQMGQEVILRCVPISNHLYFYWYRQILGQKVEFLVSFYNNEISEKSEIFDDQFSVERPDGSNFTLKIRSTKLEDSAMYFCASSDEGGTEAFFGQGTRLTVV.

The V and J genes are TRBV9 and TRBJ2-7; 15 bases line up with TRBD2. CDR3 length: 15 amino acids. With 4 bases clipped from V and 4 bases from J, the junction kept 3 bases outside the gene matches. Germline V gene lookup returns CDR1 SGDLS and CDR2 YYNGEE. The CDR3 nucleotides read TGTGCCAGCAGCAGAGGACTAGCGGGAGGGTACGAGCAGTACTTC. Amino acid sequence: CASSRGLAGGYEQYF.

This chain connects TRBV28 to TRBJ1-5, with TRBD1 identical over 12 bases. Germline V gene sequence: CDR1 MDHEN, CDR2 SYDVKM. The CDR3 is 16 residues long. V was clipped by 3 bases and J by 5 bases; unmatched bases: 5. The CDR3 loop is CASSFGDRGLHQPQHF. For the CDR3, the DNA is TGTGCCAGCAGTTTCGGGGACAGGGGGCTCCATCAGCCCCAGCATTTT. The complete variable domain, with remaining parts taken from reference TRBV28 and TRBJ1-5, reads DVKVTQSSRYLVKRTGEKVFLECVQDMDHENMFWYRQDPGLGLRLIYFSYDVKMKEKGDIPEGYSVSREKKERFSLILESASTNQTSMYLCASSFGDRGLHQPQHFGDGTRLSIL.

The chain uses TRBV6-6 and TRBJ1-4, with 9 bases fitting TRBD1. J lost 6 bases, V lost 6 bases, and 8 bases had no gene match. This CDR3 has 15 residues. CDR1 is MNHNY and CDR2 is SVGAGI in the germline V gene (reference sequence). The CDR3 spells CASRKDRDRDEKLFF. The CDR3 DNA sequence: TGTGCCAGCAGAAAGGACCGGGACAGGGATGAAAAACTGTTTTTT.

The rearrangement joins TRBV7-9 to TRBJ2-1; 11 nucleotides agree with TRBD2. The CDR3 length is 18 residues. Germline CDR1 reads SEHNR; CDR2 reads FQNEAQ (reference sequence). V lost 5 bases and J lost 1; bases outside the gene matches: 10. CDR3 sequence reads: CASSPWGTSGSSYNEQFF. The DNA for the CDR3 is TGTGCCAGCAGCCCTTGGGGTACTAGCGGGAGTTCCTACAATGAGCAGTTCTTC.

This clone was observed a few times. V is TRBV28 and J is TRBJ2-7, with D unresolved. Per germline, CDR1 MDHEN and CDR2 SYDVKM. The CDR3 sequence is 11 residues long. V was trimmed by 4 bases and J by 6 bases, leaving 7 bases between them. The CDR3 loop is CASSSRVEQYF. The CDR3 region has the DNA TGTGCCAGCAGTTCCCGAGTCGAGCAGTACTTC.

This clone showed up just once. This rearrangement joins TRBV2 to TRBJ1-2, with 8 bases matching TRBD1. CDR1 and CDR2 (germline): SNHLY, FYNNEI. The CDR3 has 13 residues. The trim removed 4 bases at V and 2 bases at J, leaving 0 bases unmatched. The CDR3 here is CASSGTGNYGYTF. The DNA for the CDR3 is TGTGCCAGCAGTGGGACAGGGAACTATGGCTACACCTTC.

This chain joins TRBV2 and TRBJ2-2, with D possibly being TRBD2 (6 bases). CDR1 is SNHLY, CDR2 FYNNEI, per germline. V was cut by 1 base and J by 8 bases, with 11 bases left in between. This CDR3 is 14 amino acids long. CDR3 region: CASSEGLEGGELFF. The CDR3 DNA is TGTGCCAGCAGTGAAGGCTTGGAGGGGGGGGAGCTGTTTTTT.

The chain joins TRBV5-1 to TRBJ2-1, with 7 bases aligning to TRBD2. After removal of 3 bases from V and 9 bases from J, the junction contained 3 bases not matched to a gene. CDR1 is SGHRS and CDR2 is YFSETQ in the germline V gene. The CDR3 is 12 amino acids. CDR3 sequence reads: CASSSTSVEQFF. The CDR3 DNA reads TGCGCCAGCAGCTCCACTAGCGTTGAGCAGTTCTTC. Full variable domain (missing parts from reference TRBV5-1 and TRBJ2-1): KAGVTQTPRYLIKTRGQQVTLSCSPISGHRSVSWYQQTPGQGLQFLFEYFSETQRNKGNFPGRFSGRQFSNSRSEMNVSTLELGDSALYLCASSSTSVEQFFGPGTRLTVL.

The chain is built from TRBV5-1 and TRBJ2-1, with 10 bases aligning to TRBD2. This CDR3 comprises 13 residues. The germline gives CDR1 SGHRS, CDR2 YFSETQ. V lost 6 bases to trimming and J lost 9 bases; unmatched junction nucleotides: 6. CDR3 in amino acids: CASTASGRSEQFF. As DNA, the CDR3 is TGCGCCAGCACGGCTAGCGGGAGAAGTGAGCAGTTCTTC.

V and J are TRBV28 and TRBJ1-5; perhaps TRBD1 as D (6 bases). There are 18 residues in the CDR3. Trimming removed 5 bases at V and 4 bases at J, with 24 bases between. Germline CDR1 MDHEN, CDR2 SYDVKM. The CDR3 coding sequence is TGTGCCAGCAGTCCGGAACAGGGAGTAGGAGGTGGAAATCAGCCCCAGCATTTT. This gives the protein CASSPEQGVGGGNQPQHF.